The present T cell receptor (beta chain) was sequenced within a study of cytomegalovirus exposure and HLA in healthy donors. The study ran its PCR with 60 Vbeta and 13 Jbeta primers. Produced via immunoSEQ multiplex PCR; TCRdb's table is partial and in-frame only. This sample yields about 130,000 clones, of which about 81% are seen a single time; approximately 1% belongs to the top ten. Trimming removed 0 bases at V and 2 bases at J, with 8 bases between. Germline CDR1 and CDR2: SGHRS and YFSETQ. The CDR3 is made up of 14 amino acids. The study's findings and limits: Sequencing artifact likely explains a cluster of highly shared sequence variants.

With respect to this clone: Its target is unknown.

The V gene is TRBV5-1, the J gene TRBJ1-1, with D uncertain. This clonotype was sampled from a young woman in good health and CMV-seronegative. The sample taken for sequencing was PBMCs. CDR3 sequence reads: CASSLDNTNTEAFF. The CDR3 nucleotides are TGCGCCAGCAGCTTGGATAACACCAACACTGAAGCTTTCTTT. Based on the CDR3 plus reference TRBV5-1 and TRBJ1-1, the full variable domain is KAGVTQTPRYLIKTRGQQVTLSCSPISGHRSVSWYQQTPGQGLQFLFEYFSETQRNKGNFPGRFSGRQFSNSRSEMNVSTLELGDSALYLCASSLDNTNTEAFFGQGTRLTVV.